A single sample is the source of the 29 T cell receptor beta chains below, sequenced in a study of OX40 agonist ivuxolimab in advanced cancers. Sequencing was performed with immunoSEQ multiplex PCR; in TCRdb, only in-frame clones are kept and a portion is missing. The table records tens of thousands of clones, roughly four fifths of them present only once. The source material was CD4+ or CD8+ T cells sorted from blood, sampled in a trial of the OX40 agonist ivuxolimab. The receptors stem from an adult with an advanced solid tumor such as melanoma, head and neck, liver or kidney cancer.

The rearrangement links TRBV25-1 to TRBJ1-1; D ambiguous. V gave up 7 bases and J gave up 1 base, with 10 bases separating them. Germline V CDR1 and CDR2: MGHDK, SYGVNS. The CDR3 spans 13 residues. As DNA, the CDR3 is TGTGCCAGCACCTTCGGGCGGAACACTGAAGCTTTCTTT. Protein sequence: CASTFGRNTEAFF.

DNA for the CDR3: TGTGCCAGCGCCTCTCCCGGGACTACCTACAATGAGCAGTTCTTC. Translating it yields CASASPGTTYNEQFF. V is TRBV7-3 and J is TRBJ2-1, with 7 bases identical to TRBD2. CDR1 is SGHTA, CDR2 FQGTGA, per germline. This CDR3 is 15 amino acids long. Trimming cost V 8 bases and J 2 bases; bases outside gene matches: 9.

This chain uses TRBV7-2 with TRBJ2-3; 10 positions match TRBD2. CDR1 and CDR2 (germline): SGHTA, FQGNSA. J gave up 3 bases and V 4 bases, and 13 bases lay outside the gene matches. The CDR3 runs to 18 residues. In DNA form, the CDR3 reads TGTGCCAGCAGCTCCCTTGGGGGGAGCGGGGGGGCGACAGATACGCAGTATTTT. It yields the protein CASSSLGGSGGATDTQYF.

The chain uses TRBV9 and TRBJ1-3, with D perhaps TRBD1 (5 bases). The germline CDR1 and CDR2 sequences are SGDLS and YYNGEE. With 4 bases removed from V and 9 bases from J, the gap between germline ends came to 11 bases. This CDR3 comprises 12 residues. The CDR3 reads CASSIPGGTIYF. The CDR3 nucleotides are TGTGCCAGCAGCATCCCCGGGGGCACCATATATTTT. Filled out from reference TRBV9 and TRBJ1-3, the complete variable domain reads DSGVTQTPKHLITATGQRVTLRCSPRSGDLSVYWYQQSLDQGLQFLIQYYNGEERAKGNILERFSAQQFPDLHSELNLSSLELGDSALYFCASSIPGGTIYFGEGSWLTVV.

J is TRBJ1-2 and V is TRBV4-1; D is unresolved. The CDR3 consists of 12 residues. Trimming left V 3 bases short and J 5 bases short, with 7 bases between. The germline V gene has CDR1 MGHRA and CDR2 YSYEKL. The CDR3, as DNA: TGCGCCAGCAGCCATCAGCAATATGGCTACACCTTC. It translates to CASSHQQYGYTF.

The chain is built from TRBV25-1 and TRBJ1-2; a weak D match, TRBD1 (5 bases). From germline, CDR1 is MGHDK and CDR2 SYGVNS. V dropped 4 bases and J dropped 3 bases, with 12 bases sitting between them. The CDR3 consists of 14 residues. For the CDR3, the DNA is TGTGCCAGCAGTGGGGGGATTTTTTACTATGGCTACACCTTC. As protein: CASSGGIFYYGYTF.

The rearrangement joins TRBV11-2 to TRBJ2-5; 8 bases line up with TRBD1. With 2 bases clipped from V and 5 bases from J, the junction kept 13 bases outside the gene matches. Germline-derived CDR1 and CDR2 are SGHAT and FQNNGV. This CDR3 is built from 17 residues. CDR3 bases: TGTGCCAGCAGCTTAAACTCCAGGGGGCTATTATGGGAGACCCAGTACTTC. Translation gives CASSLNSRGLLWETQYF.

The CDR3: CASSLGVGSVKSEQFF. The CDR3 DNA reads TGTGCCAGCAGCCTGGGGGTTGGTAGCGTTAAGTCTGAGCAGTTCTTC. The genes are TRBV11-3 and TRBJ2-1, with D possibly being TRBD1 or TRBD2 (5 bases each). The germline V gene has CDR1 SGHNT and CDR2 YENEEA. The CDR3 runs to 16 residues. V lost 5 bases and J 9 bases, leaving 23 bases between the germline ends.

This chain's CDR3 is CATSTGQGGLRQPQHF. The CDR3 DNA reads TGTGCCACCAGCACTGGACAGGGAGGATTAAGACAGCCCCAGCATTTT. This chain uses TRBV15 with TRBJ1-5; 8 nucleotides agree with TRBD1. The J segment lost 7 bases and the V segment lost 4 bases, leaving 12 bases of the junction unmatched. This CDR3 is 16 amino acids long. Germline loops: CDR1 LNHNV, CDR2 YYDKDF (reference sequence).

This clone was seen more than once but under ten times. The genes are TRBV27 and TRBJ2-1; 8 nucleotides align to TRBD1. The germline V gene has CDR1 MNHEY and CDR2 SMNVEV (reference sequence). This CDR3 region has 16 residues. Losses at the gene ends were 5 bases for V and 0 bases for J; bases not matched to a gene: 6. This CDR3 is CASSTRTGGSYNEQFF. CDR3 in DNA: TGTGCCAGCAGTACTCGAACAGGGGGCTCCTACAATGAGCAGTTCTTC.

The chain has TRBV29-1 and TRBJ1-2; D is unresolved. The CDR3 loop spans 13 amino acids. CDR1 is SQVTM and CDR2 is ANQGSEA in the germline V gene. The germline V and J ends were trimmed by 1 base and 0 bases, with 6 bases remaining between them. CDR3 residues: CSVEVQANYGYTF. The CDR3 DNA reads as TGCAGCGTTGAAGTCCAGGCTAACTATGGCTACACCTTC.

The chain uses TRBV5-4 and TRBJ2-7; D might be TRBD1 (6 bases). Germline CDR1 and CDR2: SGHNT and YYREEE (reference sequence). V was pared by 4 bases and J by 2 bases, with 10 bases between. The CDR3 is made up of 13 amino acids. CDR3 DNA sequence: TGTGCCAGCAGCCCAGGACAGACCTACGAGCAGTACTTC. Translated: CASSPGQTYEQYF.

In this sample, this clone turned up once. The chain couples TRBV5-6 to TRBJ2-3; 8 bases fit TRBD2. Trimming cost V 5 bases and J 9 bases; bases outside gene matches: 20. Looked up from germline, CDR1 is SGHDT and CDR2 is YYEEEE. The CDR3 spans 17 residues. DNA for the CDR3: TGTGCCAGCAGGGAAAGTACTTTAGCGGGGAGAGGTGTGACGCAGTATTTT. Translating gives CASRESTLAGRGVTQYF.

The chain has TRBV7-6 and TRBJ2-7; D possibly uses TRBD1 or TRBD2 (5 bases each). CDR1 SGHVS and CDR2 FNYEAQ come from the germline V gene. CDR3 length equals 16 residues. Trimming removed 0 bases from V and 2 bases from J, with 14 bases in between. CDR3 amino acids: CASSLAGPGTTYEQYF. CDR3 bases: TGTGCCAGCAGCTTAGCGGGGCCAGGGACCACCTACGAGCAGTACTTC.

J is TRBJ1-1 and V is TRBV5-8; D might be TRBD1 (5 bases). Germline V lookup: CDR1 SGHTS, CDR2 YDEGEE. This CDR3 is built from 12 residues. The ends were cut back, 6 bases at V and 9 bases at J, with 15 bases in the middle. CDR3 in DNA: TGTGCCAGCAACCTCCGTGGGGCAAAAGCTTTCTTT. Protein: CASNLRGAKAFF. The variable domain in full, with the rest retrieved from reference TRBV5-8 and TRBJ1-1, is EAGVTQSPTHLIKTRGQQATLRCSPISGHTSVYWYQQALGLGLQFLLWYDEGEERNRGNFPPRFSGRQFPNYSSELNVNALELEDSALYLCASNLRGAKAFFGQGTRLTVV.

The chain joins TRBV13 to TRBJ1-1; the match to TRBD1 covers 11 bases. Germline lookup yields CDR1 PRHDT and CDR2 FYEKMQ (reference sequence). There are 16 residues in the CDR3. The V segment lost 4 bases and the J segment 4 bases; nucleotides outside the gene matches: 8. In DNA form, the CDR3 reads TGTGCCAGCAGCTATGGACAGGGGGCTTTGGGCACTGAAGCTTTCTTT. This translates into CASSYGQGALGTEAFF.

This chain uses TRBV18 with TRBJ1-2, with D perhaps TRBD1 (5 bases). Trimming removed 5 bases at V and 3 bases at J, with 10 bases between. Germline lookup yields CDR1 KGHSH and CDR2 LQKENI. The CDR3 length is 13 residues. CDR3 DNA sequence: TGTGCCAGCTCAGCAGGGTCTGACTATGGCTACACCTTC. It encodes CASSAGSDYGYTF.

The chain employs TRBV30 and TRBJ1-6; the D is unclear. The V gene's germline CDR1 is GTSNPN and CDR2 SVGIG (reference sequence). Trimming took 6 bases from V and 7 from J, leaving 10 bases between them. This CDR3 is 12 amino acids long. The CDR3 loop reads CACGLTNSPLHF. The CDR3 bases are TGTGCCTGTGGACTGACCAATTCACCCCTCCACTTT.

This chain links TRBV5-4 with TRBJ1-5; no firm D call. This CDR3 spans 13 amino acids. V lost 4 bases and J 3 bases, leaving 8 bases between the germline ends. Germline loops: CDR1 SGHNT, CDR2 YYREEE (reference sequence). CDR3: CASSPGINQPQHF. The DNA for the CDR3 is TGTGCCAGCAGCCCAGGTATCAATCAGCCCCAGCATTTT.

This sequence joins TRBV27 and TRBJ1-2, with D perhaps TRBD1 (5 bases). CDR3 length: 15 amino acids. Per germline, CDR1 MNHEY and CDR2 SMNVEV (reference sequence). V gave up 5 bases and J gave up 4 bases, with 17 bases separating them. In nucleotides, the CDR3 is TGTGCCAGCAGTCCTAGCCAGGGAAGTATCTATGGCTACACCTTC. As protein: CASSPSQGSIYGYTF.

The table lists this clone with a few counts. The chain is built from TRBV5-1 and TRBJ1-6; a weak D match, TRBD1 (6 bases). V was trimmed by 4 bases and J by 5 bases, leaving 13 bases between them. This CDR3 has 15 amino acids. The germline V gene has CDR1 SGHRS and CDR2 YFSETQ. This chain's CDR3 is CASSLGGGDNSPLHF. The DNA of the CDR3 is TGCGCCAGCAGCCTTGGAGGGGGAGATAATTCACCCCTCCACTTT.

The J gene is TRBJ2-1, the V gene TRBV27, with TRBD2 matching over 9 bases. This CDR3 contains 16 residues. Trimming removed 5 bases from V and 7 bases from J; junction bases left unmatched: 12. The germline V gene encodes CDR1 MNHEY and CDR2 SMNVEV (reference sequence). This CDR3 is CASSPWGAGGDNEQFF. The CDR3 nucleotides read TGTGCCAGCAGTCCCTGGGGCGCGGGGGGGGATAATGAGCAGTTCTTC.

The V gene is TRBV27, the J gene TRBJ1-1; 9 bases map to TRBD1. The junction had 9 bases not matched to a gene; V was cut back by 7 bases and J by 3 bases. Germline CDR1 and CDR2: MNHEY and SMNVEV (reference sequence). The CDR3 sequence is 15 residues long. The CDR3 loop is CASKKGQGAYTEAFF. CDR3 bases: TGTGCCAGCAAGAAGGGACAGGGAGCGTACACTGAAGCTTTCTTT.

The CDR3 DNA sequence: TGCGCCAGCAGCCCCGTGGGCGGGCACCCAGAGATTCAGTACTTC. It yields the protein CASSPVGGHPEIQYF. This chain links TRBV5-1 with TRBJ2-4; D may be TRBD2 (5 bases). Germline-derived CDR1 and CDR2 are SGHRS and YFSETQ. CDR3 length: 15 amino acids. Trimming took 4 bases from V and 10 from J, leaving 21 bases between them.

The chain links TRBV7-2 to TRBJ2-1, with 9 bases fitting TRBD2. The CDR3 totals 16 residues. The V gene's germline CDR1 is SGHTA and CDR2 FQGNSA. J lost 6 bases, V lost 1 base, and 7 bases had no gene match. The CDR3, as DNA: TGTGCCAGCAGCTTAGTGCGGGGGGGTGGCTCCAATGAGCAGTTCTTC. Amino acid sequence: CASSLVRGGGSNEQFF.

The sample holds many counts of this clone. DNA of the CDR3: TGTGCCAGCACCGGGGGCGGTTCACCCCTCCACTTT. Its protein is CASTGGGSPLHF. The chain combines TRBV2 with TRBJ1-6; a possible D gene is TRBD1 (6 bases). This CDR3 contains 12 residues. The V gene lost 7 bases and the J gene lost 9 bases, with 10 bases spanning the gap. The V gene's germline CDR1 is SNHLY and CDR2 FYNNEI. Full variable domain (outside the CDR3, taken from reference TRBV2 and TRBJ1-6): EPEVTQTPSHQVTQMGQEVILRCVPISNHLYFYWYRQILGQKVEFLVSFYNNEISEKSEIFDDQFSVERPDGSNFTLKIRSTKLEDSAMYFCASTGGGSPLHFGNGTRLTVT.

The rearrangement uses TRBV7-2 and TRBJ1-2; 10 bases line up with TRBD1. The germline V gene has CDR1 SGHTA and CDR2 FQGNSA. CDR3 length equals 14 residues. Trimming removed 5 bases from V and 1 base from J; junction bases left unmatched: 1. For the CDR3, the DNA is TGTGCCAGCAGCCGGGACAGGGGTAACTATGGCTACACCTTC. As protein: CASSRDRGNYGYTF.

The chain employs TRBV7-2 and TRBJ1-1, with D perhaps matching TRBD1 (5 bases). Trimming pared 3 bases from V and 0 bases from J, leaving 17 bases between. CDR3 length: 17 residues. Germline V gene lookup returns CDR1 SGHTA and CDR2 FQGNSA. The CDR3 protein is CASSFRLGRDLNTEAFF. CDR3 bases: TGTGCCAGCAGCTTCCGCCTTGGGCGGGACTTGAACACTGAAGCTTTCTTT.

CDR3 sequence reads: CASSLDYRGGTYEQYF. CDR3 DNA sequence: TGTGCCAGCAGCTTGGACTACAGGGGGGGCACCTACGAGCAGTACTTC. This chain uses TRBV5-8 with TRBJ2-7; tentatively, D is TRBD1 (8 bases). CDR3 length equals 16 residues. Germline-derived CDR1 and CDR2 are SGHTS and YDEGEE. Trimming removed 0 bases from V and 2 bases from J, with 15 bases in between.